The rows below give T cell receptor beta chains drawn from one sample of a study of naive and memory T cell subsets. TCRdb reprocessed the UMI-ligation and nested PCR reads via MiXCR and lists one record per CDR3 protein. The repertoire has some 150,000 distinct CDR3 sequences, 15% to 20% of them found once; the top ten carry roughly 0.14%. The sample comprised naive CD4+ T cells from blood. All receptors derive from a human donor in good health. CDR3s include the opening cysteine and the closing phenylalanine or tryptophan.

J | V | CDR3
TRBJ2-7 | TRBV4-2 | CASSQDPPGEASGSYEQYF
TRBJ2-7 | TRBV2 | CASRDPGGSRSSYEQYF
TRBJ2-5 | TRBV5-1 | CASSQEATSGYETQYF
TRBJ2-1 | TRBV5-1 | CASSPGGTSGSVAYNEQFF
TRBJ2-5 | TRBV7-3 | CASSAGTGGFVGETQYF
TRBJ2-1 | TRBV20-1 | CSALGRSKYNEQFF
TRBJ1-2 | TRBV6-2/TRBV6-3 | CASSHSGQAYGYTF
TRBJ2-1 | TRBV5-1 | CASTQGGTYNEQFF
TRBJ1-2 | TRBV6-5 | CASSYFPQGAFYGYTF
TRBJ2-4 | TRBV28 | CASIHSGTSKNIQYF
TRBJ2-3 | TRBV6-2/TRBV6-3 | CASSYGGSGGDTQYF
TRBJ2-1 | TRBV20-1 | CSAPPVEGGSYNEQFF
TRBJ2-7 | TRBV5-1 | CASSRAPGYGAYEQYF
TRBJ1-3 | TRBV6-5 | CASSRASSGNTIYF
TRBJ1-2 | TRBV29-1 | CSVRQGAYGYTF
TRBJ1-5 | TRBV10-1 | CASSEGRGFPTSNQPQHF
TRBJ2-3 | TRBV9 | CASAGGRGTDTQYF
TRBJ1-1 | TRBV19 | CASSIQEAGDTEAFF
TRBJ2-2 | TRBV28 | CASTVAGATNTGELFF
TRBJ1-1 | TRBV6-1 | CASSLQQNTEAFF
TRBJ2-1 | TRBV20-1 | CSATSDRRHNEQFF
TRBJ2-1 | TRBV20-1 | CSVPGGQYNEQFF
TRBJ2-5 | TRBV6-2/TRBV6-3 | CASTQRRTGETQYF
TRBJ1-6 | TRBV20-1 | CSARVPLEVNSPLHF
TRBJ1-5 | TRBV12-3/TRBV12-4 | CASSLGVVVPQHF
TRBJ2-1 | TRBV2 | CASSAIWYEQFF
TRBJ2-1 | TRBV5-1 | CASSTWNSGNDEQFF
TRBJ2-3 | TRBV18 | CASSLLAGEGTDTQYF
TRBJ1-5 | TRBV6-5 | CASRPRASGNQPQHF
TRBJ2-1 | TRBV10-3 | CAISASGTSGRRPGNEQFF
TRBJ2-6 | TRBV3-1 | CASSQDMGQSSGANVLTF
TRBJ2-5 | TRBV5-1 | CASSWTRSLETQYF
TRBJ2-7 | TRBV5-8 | CASSSLGITYEQYF
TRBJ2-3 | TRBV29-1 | CSVVTSGRTDTQYF
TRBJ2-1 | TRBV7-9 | CASSPRASGRTFHEQFF
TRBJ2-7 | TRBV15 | CATSRGLEYEQYF
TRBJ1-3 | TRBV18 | CASSRSDGNTIYF
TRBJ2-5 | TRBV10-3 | CAISGRHQETQYF
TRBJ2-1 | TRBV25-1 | CASSDLSSGNNERFF
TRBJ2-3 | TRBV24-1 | CATSEASGSDLYTQYF
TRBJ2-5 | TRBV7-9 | CASSTGRGETQYF
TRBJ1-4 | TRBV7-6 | CASSLSGEKLFF
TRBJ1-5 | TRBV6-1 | CASSEISGTQRQHF
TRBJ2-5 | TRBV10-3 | CAISKGGAETQYF
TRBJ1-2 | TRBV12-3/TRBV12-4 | CASSFVDYGYTF
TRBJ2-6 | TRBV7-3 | CASSSHTSGANVLTF
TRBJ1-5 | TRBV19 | CASSIVDRSNQPQHF
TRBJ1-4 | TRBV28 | CASSSLGPPSNEKLFF
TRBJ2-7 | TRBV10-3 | CAIKPSGGRDEQYF
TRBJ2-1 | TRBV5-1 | CASSRPGLAGGSYNEQFF
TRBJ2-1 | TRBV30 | CAWSGGASVSYNEQFF
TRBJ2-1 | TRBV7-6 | CASSSRLDYNEQFF
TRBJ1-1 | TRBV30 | CAWSLFVGFSAEAFF
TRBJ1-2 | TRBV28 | CASGTGRGYGYTF
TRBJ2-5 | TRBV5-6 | CASSLYRETQYF
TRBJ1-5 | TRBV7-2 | CASSPQAVSNQPQHF
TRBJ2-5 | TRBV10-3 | CAISDREETQYF
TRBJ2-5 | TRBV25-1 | CATRTGGTETQYF
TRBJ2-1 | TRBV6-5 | CASSSSSGRGSYNEQFF
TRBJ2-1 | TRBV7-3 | CASSLYGGSSYNEQFF